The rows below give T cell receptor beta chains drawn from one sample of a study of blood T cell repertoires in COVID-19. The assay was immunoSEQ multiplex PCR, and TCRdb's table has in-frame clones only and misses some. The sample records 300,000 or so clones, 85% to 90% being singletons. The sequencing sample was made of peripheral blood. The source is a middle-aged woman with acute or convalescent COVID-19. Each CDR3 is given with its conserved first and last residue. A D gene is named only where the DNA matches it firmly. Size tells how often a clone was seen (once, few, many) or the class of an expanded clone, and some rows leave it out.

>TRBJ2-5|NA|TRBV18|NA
TGTGCCAGCACAACAGGGTTCCAAGAGACCCAGTACTTC
CASTTGFQETQYF
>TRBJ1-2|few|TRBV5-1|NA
TGCGCCAGCAGCTTGGACGGGGACTATGGCTACACCTTC
CASSLDGDYGYTF
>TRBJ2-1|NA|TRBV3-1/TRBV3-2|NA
TGTGCCAGCAGCCAAGTGCTCGGTGTTGAGCAGTTCTTC
CASSQVLGVEQFF
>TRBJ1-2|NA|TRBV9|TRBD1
TGTGCCAGCAGCGAGGGGACAGGCCGAATACTATACTATGGCTACACCTTC
CASSEGTGRILYYGYTF
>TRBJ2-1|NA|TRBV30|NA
TGTGCCTGGACCCTATACAATGAGCAGTTCTTC
CAWTLYNEQFF
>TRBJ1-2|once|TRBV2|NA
TGTGCCAGCAGCACTGACAGTAACTATGGCTACACCTTC
CASSTDSNYGYTF
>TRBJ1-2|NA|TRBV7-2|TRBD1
TGTGCCAGCAGCTTAGCGAGGGACAGGGCTAACTATGGCTACACCTTC
CASSLARDRANYGYTF
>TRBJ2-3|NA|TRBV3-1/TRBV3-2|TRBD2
TGTGCCAGCAGCCCAATAGCGGGGCCCCACACAGATACGCAGTATTTT
CASSPIAGPHTDTQYF
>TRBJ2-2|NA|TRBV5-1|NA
TGCGCCAGCAGCTTGTCACCGGGACAAAACACCGGGGAGCTGTTTTTT
CASSLSPGQNTGELFF
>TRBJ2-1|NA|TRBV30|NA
TGTGCCTGGAGTGTAAGGAGGGCAGCCAATGAGCAGTTCTTC
CAWSVRRAANEQFF
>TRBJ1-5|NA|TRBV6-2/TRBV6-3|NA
TGTGCCAGCAGTTACTTGGGACATTATAGCAATCAGCCCCAGCATTTT
CASSYLGHYSNQPQHF
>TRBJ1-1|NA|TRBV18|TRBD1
TGTGCCAGCTCACCAATAGGTCGACAGGGATTGAACACTGAAGCTTTCTTT
CASSPIGRQGLNTEAFF
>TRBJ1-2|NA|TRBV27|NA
TGTGCCAGCAGTTTGGGGTTGGGGGGTGGCTACACCTTC
CASSLGLGGGYTF
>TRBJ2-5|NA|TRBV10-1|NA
TGCGCCAGCAGTGAGATCACTGGAGCTGCGGAGACCCAGTACTTC
CASSEITGAAETQYF
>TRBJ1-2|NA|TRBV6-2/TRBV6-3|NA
TGTGCCAGCAGTTACTTCGGGGGGAACTATGGCTACACCTTC
CASSYFGGNYGYTF
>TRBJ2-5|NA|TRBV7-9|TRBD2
TGTGCCAGCAGAACAATAGCGGGGGGGCCCCGGGAGACCCAGTACTTC
CASRTIAGGPRETQYF
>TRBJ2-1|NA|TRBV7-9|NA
TGTGCCAGCAGCGATCCGGGACTCTCCTACAATGAGCAGTTCTTC
CASSDPGLSYNEQFF
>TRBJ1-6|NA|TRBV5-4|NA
TGTGCCAGCAGCTTGGAGGGGTTCGGTTCACCCCTCCACTTT
CASSLEGFGSPLHF
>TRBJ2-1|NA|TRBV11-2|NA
TGTGCCAGCAGCTTAGGAAGCGGGCAGTTCTTC
CASSLGSGQFF
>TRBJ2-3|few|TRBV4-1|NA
TGCGCCAGCAGCCAAGAGCGGCAGGGAAGCACAGATACGCAGTATTTT
CASSQERQGSTDTQYF
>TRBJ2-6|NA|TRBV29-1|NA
TGCAGGTCCCGGGTAGTCCTGACTTTC
CRSRVVLTF
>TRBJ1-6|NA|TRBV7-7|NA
TGTGCCAGCAGCCGCGATCGGGATTCACCCCTCCACTTT
CASSRDRDSPLHF
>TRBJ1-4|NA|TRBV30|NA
TGTGCCTGGAGTGCTGCAACTAATGAAAAACTGTTTTTT
CAWSAATNEKLFF
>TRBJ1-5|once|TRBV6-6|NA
TGTGCCAGCAGATTGGGGGGGAAGGAAACCCAGCATTTT
CASRLGGKETQHF
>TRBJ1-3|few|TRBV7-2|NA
TGTGCCAGCAGCTTAGCCGAGGGAAACACCATATATTTT
CASSLAEGNTIYF
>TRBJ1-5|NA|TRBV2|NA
TGTGCCAGCAGTAGCAGGGGCTATCAGCCCCAGCATTTT
CASSSRGYQPQHF
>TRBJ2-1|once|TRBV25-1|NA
TGTGCCAGCAGTGAATTGGACAGTCGCTCCTACAATGAGCAGTTCTTC
CASSELDSRSYNEQFF
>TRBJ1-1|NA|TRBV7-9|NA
TGTGCCAGCAGCGAGGGCAACCCTGAAGCTTTCTTT
CASSEGNPEAFF
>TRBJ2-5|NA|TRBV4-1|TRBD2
TGCGCCAGCAGCCAAGATACGGGGGGGCTTGGGGAGACCCAGTACTTC
CASSQDTGGLGETQYF
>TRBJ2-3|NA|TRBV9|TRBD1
TGTGCCAGCAGCGTATTCGACAGGGGTACAGATACGCAGTATTTT
CASSVFDRGTDTQYF
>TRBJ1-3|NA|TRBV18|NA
TGTGCCAGCTCAACCGGGACTTCCTTCTCTGGAAACACCATATATTTT
CASSTGTSFSGNTIYF
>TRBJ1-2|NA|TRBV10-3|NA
TGTGCCATCACCGCGGATTCCTATGGCTACACCTTC
CAITADSYGYTF
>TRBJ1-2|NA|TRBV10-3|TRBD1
TGTGCCATCAGTGAGCGGGACAGCCTTAACTATGGCTACACCTTC
CAISERDSLNYGYTF
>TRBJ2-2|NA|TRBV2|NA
TGTGCCAGCACAACCGGGTCTACCGGGGAGCTGTTTTTT
CASTTGSTGELFF
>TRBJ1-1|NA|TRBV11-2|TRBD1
TGTGCCAGCAGGTACGGACAGGCGAACACTGAAGCTTTCTTT
CASRYGQANTEAFF